Each of the 21 T cell receptor beta chains below was sequenced from the same sample in a study of response to subunit inactivated influenza vaccine. TCRdb fed the RT-PCR reads into MiXCR, producing one record per CDR3 protein. The sample yields hundreds of thousands of distinct CDR3 sequences, 11% seen once. A further study also used this sample, focusing on T cells expressing NK-cell markers. That paper adds: The TCR beta cDNA came from 5'RACE template switching with UMIs.

Specimen: PBMCs from blood, collected on the day of vaccination. The receptors were sampled from a man aged 50 to 59 who received an inactivated influenza vaccine.

This clonotype was seen more than once but under ten times. The chain joins TRBV28 to TRBJ1-6; D call uncertain. V dropped 3 bases and J dropped 1 base, with 10 bases sitting between them. Germline V lookup: CDR1 MDHEN, CDR2 SYDVKM. CDR3 length: 16 residues. In DNA form, the CDR3 reads TGTGCCAGCAGTTTGGGTTTCCCGTCCTATAATTCACCCCTCCACTTT. Its protein product is CASSLGFPSYNSPLHF. The full variable domain, with the rest looked up from reference TRBV28 and TRBJ1-6, is DVKVTQSSRYLVKRTGEKVFLECVQDMDHENMFWYRQDPGLGLRLIYFSYDVKMKEKGDIPEGYSVSREKKERFSLILESASTNQTSMYLCASSLGFPSYNSPLHFGNGTRLTVT.

This clonotype was counted a few times. The rearrangement joins TRBV15 to TRBJ2-1, with 13 bases that match TRBD2. This CDR3 spans 14 amino acids. Germline assignment: CDR1 LNHNV and CDR2 YYDKDF (reference sequence). Unmatched junction bases numbered 8, after V lost 9 bases and J lost 9 bases. The CDR3 loop is CATKLAGGQGEQFF. The CDR3 DNA reads as TGTGCCACTAAACTAGCGGGAGGGCAGGGTGAGCAGTTCTTC.

The genes are TRBV7-2 and TRBJ2-7; no clear D. CDR1 is SGHTA, CDR2 FQGNSA, per germline. The CDR3 is 13 residues long. Trimming took 2 bases from V and 7 from J, leaving 12 bases between them. The CDR3 reads CASSLRLVREQYF. In DNA form, the CDR3 reads TGTGCCAGCAGCTTACGGCTTGTGCGGGAGCAGTACTTC.

This clonotype appeared a few times. The chain carries TRBV7-9 and TRBJ2-5, with D possibly being TRBD1 (6 bases). With 4 bases removed from V and 4 bases from J, the gap between germline ends came to 13 bases. The germline CDR1 and CDR2 sequences are SEHNR and FQNEAQ (reference sequence). The CDR3 contains 14 residues. This chain's CDR3 is CASSYFTGRETQYF. Written as DNA, the CDR3 is TGTGCCAGCAGCTACTTCACAGGGAGAGAGACCCAGTACTTC.

This chain connects TRBV15 to TRBJ1-4; D gene uncertain. Trimming stripped 3 bases from V and 6 bases from J, with 14 bases between. The CDR3 is 15 amino acids. In germline, CDR1 is LNHNV, CDR2 YYDKDF (reference sequence). The CDR3 loop is CATSREGAPDEKLFF. The CDR3 DNA reads as TGTGCCACCAGCAGGGAAGGAGCTCCAGATGAAAAACTGTTTTTT.

This clonotype came up a few times. The chain is built from TRBV20-1 and TRBJ2-1, with 9 bases fitting TRBD2. The V and J ends lost 7 bases and 0 bases, in that order; junction bases with no gene match: 10. Germline assignment: CDR1 DFQATT and CDR2 SNEGSKA (reference sequence). The CDR3 sequence is 16 residues long. The CDR3 sequence is CSGGGLAGISYNEQFF. DNA for the CDR3: TGCAGTGGAGGGGGGCTAGCGGGGATCTCCTACAATGAGCAGTTCTTC.

In this sample, this clonotype turned up a few times. The V gene is TRBV28, the J gene TRBJ2-3; 9 bases map to TRBD2. V lost 11 bases, J lost 1 base, and 7 bases stayed unmatched. Per the germline V gene, CDR1 is MDHEN and CDR2 is SYDVKM. The CDR3 has 14 residues. For the CDR3, the DNA is TGTGCCGAGTGTGCGGGGGGGCGCACAGATACGCAGTATTTT. Amino acid sequence: CAECAGGRTDTQYF.

This clonotype was seen more than once but under ten times. This chain connects TRBV7-9 to TRBJ2-4; D is perhaps TRBD1 (6 bases). This CDR3 contains 15 residues. Germline V lookup: CDR1 SEHNR, CDR2 FQNEAQ (reference sequence). V was shortened by 5 bases and J by 1 base, with 12 bases between the two germline ends. CDR3 in amino acids: CASSEGQMAKNIQYF. CDR3 nucleotides: TGTGCCAGCAGCGAGGGACAAATGGCCAAAAACATTCAGTACTTC.

This clonotype was observed a handful of times. The chain carries TRBV6-5 and TRBJ2-1; D is unresolved. V lost 0 bases, J lost 0 bases, and 9 bases lay in between. From germline, CDR1 is MNHEY and CDR2 SVGAGI. The CDR3 is 16 residues long. This CDR3 is CASSYSLLSSYNEQFF. CDR3 coding DNA: TGTGCCAGCAGTTACTCGCTCTTGAGCTCCTACAATGAGCAGTTCTTC.

This clonotype was detected only a few times. The chain uses TRBV18 and TRBJ1-4; D unresolved. The CDR3 contains 13 residues. Germline lookup yields CDR1 KGHSH and CDR2 LQKENI. With 3 bases removed from V and 5 bases from J, the gap between germline ends came to 7 bases. The CDR3 region is CASSPDLNEKLFF. The CDR3, as DNA: TGTGCCAGCTCACCGGACCTGAATGAAAAACTGTTTTTT.

The chain joins TRBV28 to TRBJ2-1, with a possible D match to TRBD2 (5 bases). This CDR3 has 14 residues. CDR1 is MDHEN, CDR2 SYDVKM, per germline. The V gene lost 6 bases and the J gene lost 4 bases, with 13 bases spanning the gap. The CDR3 DNA reads as TGTGCCAGCAGAGGCGGAGGATATTACAATGAGCAGTTCTTC. Translation gives CASRGGGYYNEQFF.

The J gene is TRBJ2-5, the V gene TRBV29-1; possible D gene TRBD1, 6 bases. The V and J ends lost 1 base and 5 bases respectively, with 23 bases between them. CDR1 and CDR2 from the germline V gene are SQVTM and ANQGSEA. The CDR3 has 17 amino acids. The CDR3 spells CSVEGVHGTPRVETQYF. In nucleotides, the CDR3 is TGCAGCGTTGAAGGAGTCCACGGGACACCCCGGGTGGAGACCCAGTACTTC. Combining the CDR3 with reference TRBV29-1 and TRBJ2-5 gives the whole variable domain SAVISQKPSRDICQRGTSLTIQCQVDSQVTMMFWYRQQPGQSLTLIATANQGSEATYESGFVIDKFPISRPNLTFSTLTVSNMSPEDSSIYLCSVEGVHGTPRVETQYFGPGTRLLVL.

This clonotype showed up just once. A single base separates this from a much larger clone, so it may be a read error. CDR3 sequence: CASSYAVCGETQYF. The CDR3 DNA sequence: TGTGCCAGCAGTTACGCTGTCTGCGGGGAGACCCAGTACTTC. The gene calls are TRBV6-5 and TRBJ2-5; perhaps TRBD2 as D (5 bases). The CDR3 extends over 14 amino acids. In germline, CDR1 is MNHEY, CDR2 SVGAGI. V was cut by 2 bases and J by 5 bases, with 12 bases left in between.

This clonotype was seen many times. This chain joins TRBV12-3 or TRBV12-4 and TRBJ2-4, with 10 bases fitting TRBD1. V gave up 5 bases and J gave up 0 bases; unmatched junction bases: 4. The CDR3 has 16 amino acids. The DNA for the CDR3 is TGTGCCAGCAGTCCGGGACAGGGGTTAGCCAAAAACATTCAGTACTTC. Protein: CASSPGQGLAKNIQYF.

This rearrangement joins TRBV18 to TRBJ2-1, with 7 bases fitting TRBD2. Germline V lookup: CDR1 KGHSH, CDR2 LQKENI. The V segment lost 5 bases and the J segment 3 bases; nucleotides outside the gene matches: 7. The CDR3 covers 15 residues. The CDR3 loop reads CASSDWTGGYNEQFF. The CDR3 nucleotides are TGTGCCAGCTCAGATTGGACGGGGGGCTACAATGAGCAGTTCTTC.

This clonotype was observed a few times. V and J are TRBV6-2 or TRBV6-3 and TRBJ2-7; 10 nucleotides match TRBD2. The J segment lost 2 bases and the V segment lost 0 bases, leaving 16 bases of the junction unmatched. Germline loops: CDR1 MNHEY, CDR2 SVGEGT. The CDR3 totals 20 residues. The chain's CDR3 is CASSYSKALAGITGTYEQYF. DNA for the CDR3: TGTGCCAGCAGTTACTCGAAGGCACTAGCGGGGATAACGGGGACCTACGAGCAGTACTTC.

This chain uses TRBV10-3 with TRBJ2-1; a possible D gene is TRBD2 (6 bases). CDR1 is ENHRY and CDR2 is SYGVKD in the germline V gene. V lost 4 bases to trimming and J lost 7 bases, with 17 bases between them. The CDR3 loop spans 15 amino acids. CDR3 nucleotides: TGTGCCATCAGTGTGGAAGGGACTTTTAGAAATGAGCAGTTCTTC. Its translation is CAISVEGTFRNEQFF.

This clonotype was detected a few times. The chain has TRBV4-3 and TRBJ2-1; D unresolved. The CDR3 is made up of 15 amino acids. The ends were cut back, 1 base at V and 5 bases at J, with 12 bases in the middle. In germline, CDR1 is LGHNA, CDR2 YSLEER. The CDR3 nucleotides are TGCGCCAGCAGCCAAGCTCTGGGCCTCAACAATGAGCAGTTCTTC. Protein sequence: CASSQALGLNNEQFF.

This clonotype was observed a few times. The CDR3: CASSLAGTGSYNEQFF. The DNA of the CDR3 is TGCGCCAGCAGCTTGGCAGGGACAGGGAGCTACAATGAGCAGTTCTTC. The V call is TRBV5-1, the J call TRBJ2-1; 9 nucleotides agree with TRBD1. The junction had 4 bases not matched to a gene; V was cut back by 0 bases and J by 3 bases. CDR3 length: 16 amino acids. Germline CDR1 is SGHRS and CDR2 is YFSETQ.

This clonotype came up a few times. The chain is built from TRBV4-3 and TRBJ2-1, with 8 bases that match TRBD1. The germline CDR1 and CDR2 sequences are LGHNA and YSLEER. The J segment lost 3 bases and the V segment lost 4 bases, leaving 8 bases of the junction unmatched. The CDR3 sequence is 16 residues long. The CDR3 DNA reads as TGCGCCAGCAGCCGATCAGGGGGCGCCAACTACAATGAGCAGTTCTTC. This codes for CASSRSGGANYNEQFF.

This clonotype was detected many times. J is TRBJ2-3 and V is TRBV12-3 or TRBV12-4; D uncertain. The CDR3 is 12 amino acids. Trimming pared 6 bases from V and 2 bases from J, leaving 6 bases between. CDR3 DNA: TGTGCCAGCAGCCAACTCACAGATACGCAGTATTTT. Translation: CASSQLTDTQYF.